These T cell receptor beta chains were read from a single sample in a study of cytomegalovirus exposure and HLA in healthy donors. Assay: immunoSEQ multiplex PCR; the TCRdb copy retains only in-frame clones and omits some. Of some 190,000 clones detected, 82% appear once; the ten largest clones hold over 1.5%. What was sequenced was PBMCs. All receptors derive from a man aged 35-49 years in good health and CMV-seronegative. The CDR3 runs from the conserved cysteine through the conserved F or W. D genes are given only for firm matches. Clone size is stated in some rows and not others, as once, few, many or a class when expanded.

clone size	V gene	J gene	D gene	CDR3 DNA	CDR3 protein
.	TRBV30	TRBJ1-3	TRBD1	TGTGCCTGGAGTGGTAAGGGGGCGAGCTCTGGAAACACCATATATTTT	CAWSGKGASSGNTIYF
.	TRBV29-1	TRBJ2-5	.	TGCAGCGCCCGCAGGGAAGAGACCCAGTACTTC	CSARREETQYF
once	TRBV18	TRBJ2-7	TRBD1	TGTGCCAGCTCAGGGGGGACAGGGGCCTACGAGCAGTACTTC	CASSGGTGAYEQYF
once	TRBV28	TRBJ2-3	TRBD2	TGTGCCAGCAGTCCCGTGGGACTAGCGGCGGATACGCAGTATTTT	CASSPVGLAADTQYF
.	TRBV7-2	TRBJ2-7	TRBD1	TGTGCCAGCAGCTTACCGGGACAGGGGGCTAGTGAGCAGTACTTC	CASSLPGQGASEQYF
.	TRBV14	TRBJ1-3	.	TGTGCCAGCAGCCCTTTCGACAGCCGGCCTGGAAACACCATATATTTT	CASSPFDSRPGNTIYF
.	TRBV5-4	TRBJ2-2	.	TGTGCCAGCGGGTATGGGGGGACAGTAAACACCGGGGAGCTGTTTTTT	CASGYGGTVNTGELFF
once	TRBV7-2	TRBJ2-7	.	TGTGCCAGCCGAACAGGACCTGGCGCCTCCTACGAGCAGTACTTC	CASRTGPGASYEQYF
.	TRBV5-4	TRBJ2-2	.	TGTGCCAGCAGCTCGACTAGTCCCACCGGGGAGCTGTTTTTT	CASSSTSPTGELFF
.	TRBV5-4	TRBJ1-1	.	TGTGCCAGCAGTATAGGGGGACCGACCCCCCATGAAGCTTTCTTT	CASSIGGPTPHEAFF
.	TRBV10-3	TRBJ1-2	.	TGTGCCATCAGTGAGTCGTGGAGTGGCTACACCTTC	CAISESWSGYTF
.	TRBV6-1	TRBJ2-2	.	TGTGCCAGCAGTGGTGCCAGGCAGTTCACCGGGGAGCTGTTTTTT	CASSGARQFTGELFF
.	TRBV7-9	TRBJ2-4	.	TGTGCCAGCAGCTTAATGGCCGCACCGCTAGCCAAAAACATTCAGTACTTC	CASSLMAAPLAKNIQYF
once	TRBV6-5	TRBJ1-2	.	TGTGCCAGCAGTTTAACAGCTAACTATGGCTACACCTTC	CASSLTANYGYTF
.	TRBV4-3	TRBJ2-7	.	TGCGCCAGCAGCCAAGATCTAGGGAGGCCCGGGTCCGGGTACTTC	CASSQDLGRPGSGYF
.	TRBV28	TRBJ1-2	TRBD1	TGTGTCAGCACAGTTCGGACAGGTCCTTATGGCTACACCTTC	CVSTVRTGPYGYTF
once	TRBV5-1	TRBJ2-6	TRBD1	TGCGCCAGCAGCTTGGGCCTGAGGACAGGGTCTGGGGCCAACGTCCTGACTTTC	CASSLGLRTGSGANVLTF
.	TRBV5-6	TRBJ1-5	.	TGTGCCAGCAGCCCCCGTAGGGGCAAAATCCCGCTGGGTCAGCCCCAGCATTTT	CASSPRRGKIPLGQPQHF
once	TRBV29-1	TRBJ2-3	TRBD2	TGCAGCGTTGAAGGGACTAGCGGGGGGCGCCTCACAGATACGCAGTATTTT	CSVEGTSGGRLTDTQYF